In this sample, the clone carrying this T cell receptor (beta chain) turned up many times. Its specificity is not known. Libraries were prepared by immunoSEQ multiplex PCR; TCRdb keeps only in-frame clonotypes and omits some of them. Altogether 20,000 to 25,000 clones were found in the sample, and no singletons occur. This sample is part of a study of T cells after posttransplantation cyclophosphamide. The study, taken as a whole, reports: Blood and skin or GI T cell repertoires showed limited TRB overlap. TRB clonality was highly associated with recipient CMV seropositivity and reactivation. Donor CD8+ memory clones often dominated recipient blood repertoires at later times.

Cyclophosphamide on days +3 and +4 followed busulfan-fludarabine conditioning and a marrow graft. Germline V CDR1 and CDR2: MNHEY, SVGAGI. The ends lost 5 bases at V and 5 bases at J; junction bases unmatched: 8. The CDR3 totals 15 residues. The starting material was PBMCs, obtained after allogeneic stem cell transplant with posttransplant cyclophosphamide. The receptor's source is a young adult male patient who received an allogeneic stem cell transplant from a related donor, was CMV-positive, and had no GVHD. Some T cells may be supplied by the graft donor. This chain connects TRBV6-5 to TRBJ2-2; 7 bases fit TRBD1. The CDR3 sequence: CASSPRQGGTGELFF. Written as DNA, the CDR3 is TGTGCCAGCAGTCCCCGACAGGGTGGGACCGGGGAGCTGTTTTTT.